These T cell receptor beta chains were read from a single sample in a study of metastatic and nonmetastatic thyroid tumors. TCRdb re-analyzed the PCR reads through MiXCR. The sample yields tens of thousands of clones, 30% to 40% seen once. Input material: tumor tissue. The receptors originated from a female donor with papillary thyroid cancer or a benign thyroid nodule (not recorded which). Some clones in this sample may be carry-over from other donors' samples. CDR3s include the opening cysteine and the closing phenylalanine or tryptophan. A D gene is named only where the DNA matches it firmly. Part of the rows lack a size; the others show once, few, many or a class for expanded clones.

v_gene: TRBV11-2
d_gene: .
j_gene: TRBJ1-3
len: 16
abundance: many
CDR3aa: CASSPSRMSSGNTIYF
CDR3nt: TGTGCCAGCAGCCCATCCCGCATGAGCTCTGGAAACACCATATATTTT

v_gene: TRBV28
d_gene: .
j_gene: TRBJ1-5
len: 15
abundance: few
CDR3aa: CASSGPGSSNQPQHF
CDR3nt: TGTGCCAGCAGTGGACCAGGGTCTAGCAATCAGCCCCAGCATTTT

v_gene: TRBV5-1
d_gene: .
j_gene: TRBJ2-3
len: 16
abundance: few
CDR3aa: CASSLAGGGQTDTQYF
CDR3nt: TGCGCCAGCAGCTTGGCAGGGGGAGGACAAACAGATACGCAGTATTTT

v_gene: TRBV6-8
d_gene: TRBD1
j_gene: TRBJ1-5
len: 14
abundance: few
CDR3aa: CAAGGGVGNQPQHF
CDR3nt: TGCGCAGCAGGGGGGGGGGTTGGCAATCAGCCCCAGCATTTT

v_gene: TRBV27
d_gene: TRBD1
j_gene: TRBJ2-1
len: 15
abundance: .
CDR3aa: CASSVPGTGRQWQFF
CDR3nt: TGTGCCAGCAGTGTTCCCGGGACAGGGCGCCAGTGGCAGTTCTTC

v_gene: TRBV3-1
d_gene: TRBD2
j_gene: TRBJ2-7
len: 15
abundance: .
CDR3aa: CASSPIAGASYEQYF
CDR3nt: TGTGCCAGCAGCCCGATAGCGGGGGCCTCCTACGAGCAGTACTTC

v_gene: TRBV7-3
d_gene: TRBD2
j_gene: TRBJ2-2
len: 15
abundance: .
CDR3aa: CASRTLAGGTGELFF
CDR3nt: TGTGCCAGCAGAACCCTAGCGGGGGGTACCGGGGAGCTGTTTTTT

v_gene: TRBV7-3
d_gene: .
j_gene: TRBJ2-2
len: 15
abundance: .
CDR3aa: CASSFAGRNTGELFF
CDR3nt: TGTGCCAGCAGCTTCGCGGGCCGCAACACCGGGGAGCTGTTTTTT

v_gene: TRBV7-2
d_gene: TRBD2
j_gene: TRBJ2-7
len: 14
abundance: .
CDR3aa: CASMSSGGSYEQYF
CDR3nt: TGTGCCAGCATGTCTAGCGGGGGGTCCTACGAGCAGTACTTC

v_gene: TRBV20-1
d_gene: TRBD2
j_gene: TRBJ2-1
len: 15
abundance: .
CDR3aa: CSARDGRGDYNEQFF
CDR3nt: TGCAGTGCTAGAGATGGCCGGGGGGACTACAATGAGCAGTTCTTC

v_gene: TRBV2
d_gene: .
j_gene: TRBJ2-7
len: 13
abundance: few
CDR3aa: CASIRDIAYEQYF
CDR3nt: TGTGCCAGCATTCGGGACATCGCCTACGAGCAGTACTTC

v_gene: TRBV12-3/TRBV12-4
d_gene: .
j_gene: TRBJ2-1
len: 14
abundance: few
CDR3aa: CASSLTSSYNEQFF
CDR3nt: TGTGCCAGCAGTTTAACTAGCTCCTACAATGAGCAGTTCTTC

v_gene: TRBV12-5
d_gene: .
j_gene: TRBJ1-5
len: 13
abundance: .
CDR3aa: CASGLSKGQPQHF
CDR3nt: TGTGCTAGTGGTTTGTCAAAGGGCCAGCCCCAGCATTTT

v_gene: TRBV27
d_gene: TRBD1
j_gene: TRBJ2-1
len: 16
abundance: few
CDR3aa: CASSLPTGGQYNEQFF
CDR3nt: TGTGCCAGCAGTTTACCAACAGGGGGGCAATACAATGAGCAGTTCTTC

v_gene: TRBV7-2
d_gene: .
j_gene: TRBJ2-7
len: 11
abundance: .
CDR3aa: CASSLVGEQYF
CDR3nt: TGTGCCAGCAGCTTAGTTGGCGAGCAGTACTTC

v_gene: TRBV7-3
d_gene: .
j_gene: TRBJ2-1
len: 13
abundance: .
CDR3aa: CASSAASVNEQFF
CDR3nt: TGTGCCAGCAGCGCGGCTAGCGTGAATGAGCAGTTCTTC

v_gene: TRBV7-2
d_gene: .
j_gene: TRBJ1-4
len: 16
abundance: .
CDR3aa: CASSLAPGVANEKLFF
CDR3nt: TGTGCCAGCAGCTTAGCGCCGGGGGTAGCTAATGAAAAACTGTTTTTT

v_gene: TRBV20-1
d_gene: .
j_gene: TRBJ1-1
len: 15
abundance: .
CDR3aa: CSARDPSDRNTEAFF
CDR3nt: TGCAGTGCTAGAGACCCCTCTGACAGGAACACTGAAGCTTTCTTT

v_gene: TRBV12-3/TRBV12-4
d_gene: TRBD2
j_gene: TRBJ2-5
len: 15
abundance: .
CDR3aa: CASSFGASGIETQYF
CDR3nt: TGTGCCAGCAGTTTCGGGGCTAGCGGGATCGAGACCCAGTACTTC

v_gene: TRBV6-1
d_gene: .
j_gene: TRBJ1-1
len: 14
abundance: few
CDR3aa: CASFRAGFDTEAFF
CDR3nt: TGTGCCAGCTTCCGGGCAGGTTTTGACACTGAAGCTTTCTTT

v_gene: TRBV20-1
d_gene: .
j_gene: TRBJ1-6
len: 14
abundance: .
CDR3aa: CSAREAGPSSPLHF
CDR3nt: TGCAGTGCTAGAGAGGCAGGGCCCAGTTCACCCCTCCACTTT

v_gene: TRBV7-2
d_gene: .
j_gene: TRBJ1-5
len: 15
abundance: .
CDR3aa: CASSKLGAANQPQHF
CDR3nt: TGTGCCAGCAGCAAATTAGGGGCGGCTAATCAGCCCCAGCATTTT

v_gene: TRBV6-4
d_gene: TRBD1
j_gene: TRBJ2-5
len: 12
abundance: .
CDR3aa: CATRGLQETQYF
CDR3nt: TGTGCCACCAGGGGGTTACAAGAGACCCAGTACTTC

v_gene: TRBV28
d_gene: .
j_gene: TRBJ1-5
len: 14
abundance: .
CDR3aa: CASSLELGSQPQHF
CDR3nt: TGTGCCAGCAGTTTGGAACTGGGTAGTCAGCCCCAGCATTTT

v_gene: TRBV5-1
d_gene: .
j_gene: TRBJ1-5
len: 13
abundance: .
CDR3aa: CASSFAGDQPQHF
CDR3nt: TGCGCCAGCAGCTTCGCGGGAGATCAGCCCCAGCATTTT

v_gene: TRBV6-1
d_gene: .
j_gene: TRBJ2-7
len: 15
abundance: few
CDR3aa: CASSELVETGDEQYF
CDR3nt: TGTGCCAGCAGTGAATTAGTGGAGACAGGAGACGAGCAGTACTTC

v_gene: TRBV7-6
d_gene: TRBD1
j_gene: TRBJ2-7
len: 12
abundance: few
CDR3aa: CASARDSNEQYF
CDR3nt: TGTGCCAGCGCACGGGACAGCAACGAGCAGTACTTC

v_gene: TRBV28
d_gene: .
j_gene: TRBJ2-7
len: 14
abundance: .
CDR3aa: CASSLHGGNYEQYF
CDR3nt: TGTGCCAGCAGTTTACATGGGGGGAACTACGAGCAGTACTTC

v_gene: TRBV6-2/TRBV6-3
d_gene: .
j_gene: TRBJ2-1
len: 16
abundance: few
CDR3aa: CASKGAGSAAYNEQFF
CDR3nt: TGTGCCAGCAAGGGTGCGGGTTCTGCGGCCTACAATGAACAGTTCTTC

v_gene: TRBV10-2
d_gene: .
j_gene: TRBJ2-1
len: 11
abundance: .
CDR3aa: CASIYNNEQFF
CDR3nt: TGCGCCAGCATCTATAACAATGAGCAGTTCTTC

v_gene: TRBV4-2
d_gene: .
j_gene: TRBJ1-2
len: 15
abundance: .
CDR3aa: CASSQVGDLNYGYTF
CDR3nt: TGTGCCAGCAGCCAGGTGGGGGACCTAAACTATGGCTACACCTTC

v_gene: TRBV4-1
d_gene: .
j_gene: TRBJ1-5
len: 17
abundance: .
CDR3aa: CASSLHGGGGANQPQHF
CDR3nt: TGCGCCAGCAGCCTTCATGGGGGGGGAGGTGCGAATCAGCCCCAGCATTTT

v_gene: TRBV11-2
d_gene: TRBD2
j_gene: TRBJ2-7
len: 16
abundance: .
CDR3aa: CASSSPGGRISYEQYF
CDR3nt: TGTGCCAGCAGCTCCCCGGGGGGGCGAATTAGCTACGAGCAGTACTTC

v_gene: TRBV15
d_gene: TRBD1
j_gene: TRBJ1-3
len: 18
abundance: .
CDR3aa: CATSRDRYDRGTGNTIYF
CDR3nt: TGTGCCACCAGCAGAGATCGATACGACAGGGGAACTGGAAACACCATATATTTT

v_gene: TRBV4-1
d_gene: .
j_gene: TRBJ2-1
len: 18
abundance: .
CDR3aa: CASSQDRQGRFSYNEQFF
CDR3nt: TGCGCCAGCAGCCAAGATCGTCAGGGACGCTTCTCCTACAATGAGCAGTTCTTC

v_gene: TRBV28
d_gene: TRBD2
j_gene: TRBJ2-6
len: 18
abundance: few
CDR3aa: CASSSTSGRSSGANVLTF
CDR3nt: TGTGCCAGCAGTTCGACTAGCGGGCGCAGCTCTGGGGCCAACGTCCTGACTTTC

v_gene: TRBV24-1
d_gene: TRBD1
j_gene: TRBJ2-3
len: 12
abundance: .
CDR3aa: CAAGQGVNTQYF
CDR3nt: TGTGCCGCCGGACAGGGGGTAAATACGCAGTATTTT

v_gene: TRBV6-4
d_gene: .
j_gene: TRBJ2-1
len: 13
abundance: few
CDR3aa: CASSEKGHNEQFF
CDR3nt: TGTGCCAGCAGTGAAAAGGGGCACAATGAGCAGTTCTTC

v_gene: TRBV28
d_gene: .
j_gene: TRBJ2-2
len: 16
abundance: .
CDR3aa: CASSFVGGQNTGELFF
CDR3nt: TGTGCCAGCAGTTTTGTGGGGGGACAGAACACCGGGGAGCTGTTTTTT

v_gene: TRBV11-2
d_gene: TRBD2
j_gene: TRBJ2-1
len: 17
abundance: .
CDR3aa: CASSVQTLGTSGNEQFF
CDR3nt: TGTGCCAGCAGCGTACAGACTTTGGGGACTAGCGGAAATGAGCAGTTCTTC

v_gene: TRBV19
d_gene: .
j_gene: TRBJ1-2
len: 16
abundance: few
CDR3aa: CASSIDPPTQNRGYTF
CDR3nt: TGTGCCAGTAGTATAGACCCGCCTACTCAGAACAGGGGCTACACCTTC

v_gene: TRBV2
d_gene: TRBD1
j_gene: TRBJ1-2
len: 14
abundance: few
CDR3aa: CASSEAPRGQGYTF
CDR3nt: TGTGCCAGCAGTGAAGCCCCCAGGGGGCAGGGCTACACCTTC

v_gene: TRBV12-3/TRBV12-4
d_gene: .
j_gene: TRBJ2-5
len: 15
abundance: few
CDR3aa: CASSLGAGPWETQYF
CDR3nt: TGTGCCAGCAGTTTGGGGGCAGGGCCATGGGAGACCCAGTACTTC

v_gene: TRBV19
d_gene: .
j_gene: TRBJ1-2
len: 15
abundance: few
CDR3aa: CASSTDKAPNYGYTF
CDR3nt: TGTGCCAGTAGTACGGACAAGGCCCCTAACTATGGCTACACCTTC

v_gene: TRBV27
d_gene: .
j_gene: TRBJ2-7
len: 14
abundance: .
CDR3aa: CASSLSGQYYEQYF
CDR3nt: TGTGCCAGCAGTTTATCGGGGCAGTACTACGAGCAGTACTTC

v_gene: TRBV2
d_gene: .
j_gene: TRBJ1-2
len: 17
abundance: .
CDR3aa: CASSDLSEGGKNYGYTF
CDR3nt: TGTGCCAGCAGTGATCTGAGTGAGGGAGGCAAGAACTATGGCTACACCTTC

v_gene: TRBV11-1
d_gene: .
j_gene: TRBJ2-2
len: 14
abundance: .
CDR3aa: CASSFTSGTGELFF
CDR3nt: TGTGCCAGCAGCTTTACTAGTGGCACCGGGGAGCTGTTTTTT

v_gene: TRBV20-1
d_gene: TRBD1
j_gene: TRBJ2-7
len: 16
abundance: few
CDR3aa: CSARGGQGRSSYEQYF
CDR3nt: TGCAGTGCCAGAGGGGGCCAGGGTCGCAGCTCCTACGAGCAGTACTTC

v_gene: TRBV2
d_gene: TRBD1
j_gene: TRBJ1-6
len: 15
abundance: few
CDR3aa: CASQPRGPDNSPLHF
CDR3nt: TGTGCCAGTCAACCCAGGGGGCCTGATAATTCACCCCTCCACTTT